This T cell receptor beta chain was profiled in a study of cytomegalovirus exposure and HLA in healthy donors. Study conclusions and caveats: Relative to the approximately 700-donor mean, N-insertions were reportedly fewer in an Asian-associated ancestry cluster in a later analysis. For most TCR beta V segments, an earlier analysis put the productive rate at about 87% or about 30% of the time. Presence/absence analyses took donor sequencing depth as roughly uniform.

The PCR contained 60 Vbeta and 13 Jbeta primers. The protocol was immunoSEQ multiplex PCR, while the TCRdb copy is restricted to in-frame clones and leaves out a portion. Among approximately 120,000 clones, over 75% were seen once, and the ten largest hold more than 0.95%. As to this clone: Its specificity is unknown.

This TCR derives from a man in his fifties in good health and CMV-seronegative. Sequencing was performed on PBMCs.

This CDR3 reads CASSLWAGSLPRGEQFF. The CDR3 DNA sequence: TGTGCCAGCAGTTTATGGGCCGGGAGCCTCCCTCGGGGTGAGCAGTTCTTC. The rearrangement links TRBV28 to TRBJ2-1, with D possibly TRBD2 on 6 matching bases. Germline V gives CDR1 MDHEN, CDR2 SYDVKM. V dropped 0 bases and J dropped 9 bases, with 21 bases sitting between them. The CDR3 runs to 17 residues.